These 27 T cell receptor beta chains came from one sample sequenced in a study of regulatory T cells in long-lasting Graves disease. CDR3-region Arm-PCR and iRepertoire HTBI primers produced the TCR beta libraries. TCRdb re-called the multiplex PCR reads through MiXCR, storing one row per CDR3 protein. Altogether 500,000 to 800,000 distinct CDR3 sequences are present, 30% being singletons, with the ten largest covering 35% to 55%. Time point reported: persistent/refractory GD, antithyroid drugs over 5 years with positive TRAb. PBMCs were the source of the RNA used for TCR sequencing. The specimen was peripheral blood mononuclear cells (PBMCs), collected when the disease was refractory, from a patient treated with antithyroid drugs. The receptors shown here come from a female donor with Graves disease.

This clonotype was seen a few times. V and J are TRBV6-5 and TRBJ2-7; D gene ambiguous. Trimming took 0 bases from V and 1 from J, leaving 7 bases between them. The CDR3 covers 14 residues. CDR1 and CDR2 from the germline V gene are MNHEY and SVGAGI. The CDR3 is CASSYSSQSYEQYF. The CDR3 coding sequence is TGTGCCAGCAGTTACTCGAGTCAGTCCTACGAGCAGTACTTC.

The chain uses TRBV5-1 and TRBJ2-5; D is unresolved. Trimming shortened V by 4 bases and J by 3 bases, and 7 bases separated the two germline ends. This CDR3 is built from 12 residues. Germline assignment: CDR1 SGHRS and CDR2 YFSETQ. This CDR3 is CASSMVEETQYF. The CDR3 region has the DNA TGCGCCAGCAGCATGGTAGAAGAGACCCAGTACTTC. The entire variable domain, with the rest obtained from reference TRBV5-1 and TRBJ2-5, is as follows: KAGVTQTPRYLIKTRGQQVTLSCSPISGHRSVSWYQQTPGQGLQFLFEYFSETQRNKGNFPGRFSGRQFSNSRSEMNVSTLELGDSALYLCASSMVEETQYFGPGTRLLVL.

The sample holds a few counts of this clonotype. V gene TRBV12-3 or TRBV12-4 combines with J gene TRBJ1-6; possibly TRBD1 for D (6 bases). CDR3 length: 15 residues. Trimming cost V 7 bases and J 6 bases, with 16 bases left between them. This CDR3 reads CASTLQTGGNSPLHF. As DNA, the CDR3 is TGTGCCAGCACCCTTCAGACAGGCGGTAATTCACCCCTCCACTTT.

Many counts were recorded for this clonotype. The chain is built from TRBV12-3 or TRBV12-4 and TRBJ1-4; a weak D match, TRBD1 (6 bases). The V end was cut by 6 bases, the J end by 3 bases, with 14 bases between. CDR3 length: 15 amino acids. This chain's CDR3 is CASSQLGTSNEKLFF. Written as DNA, the CDR3 is TGTGCCAGCAGCCAGTTGGGGACATCTAATGAAAAACTGTTTTTT.

As regards this clonotype: A much larger clonotype is one base distant, so this may be a read error. As the CDR3 is not closed by the conserved phenylalanine or tryptophan, this likely results from a read error. The CDR3 DNA follows: TGTGCCAGCAGTCCTGGACAACAGAGCAATCAGCCCCAGCATTCT. Translated: CASSPGQQSNQPQHS. This chain connects TRBV12-3 or TRBV12-4 to TRBJ1-5; D possibly corresponds to TRBD1 (5 bases). CDR3 length: 15 amino acids. Trimming took 5 bases from V and 1 from J, leaving 12 bases between them.

The V call is TRBV29-1, the J call TRBJ1-2; D uncertain. This CDR3 is 14 amino acids long. Trimming removed 4 bases from V and 6 bases from J, with 18 bases in between. Germline CDR1 and CDR2: SQVTM and ANQGSEA. CDR3 sequence: CSVGRTADSHGYTF. CDR3 in DNA: TGCAGCGTTGGGAGGACGGCCGATTCACATGGCTACACCTTC.

The table lists this clonotype with many counts. The genes are TRBV27 and TRBJ1-2; D uncertain. The length of the CDR3 is 15 residues. V was clipped by 5 bases and J by 4 bases, with 17 bases between them. CDR1 is MNHEY and CDR2 is SMNVEV in the germline V gene (reference sequence). The CDR3, as DNA: TGTGCCAGCAGTACACTCCCAGGCCTCCCCTATGGCTACACCTTC. Translated: CASSTLPGLPYGYTF.

The J gene is TRBJ1-5, the V gene TRBV6-5; the D gene is possibly TRBD1 (5 bases). Germline CDR1 is MNHEY and CDR2 is SVGAGI. The CDR3 has 17 amino acids. V was shortened by 0 bases and J by 3 bases, with 15 bases between the two germline ends. CDR3 residues: CASSYSTGGGYNQPQHF. The CDR3 coding sequence is TGTGCCAGCAGTTACTCGACGGGCGGGGGTTACAATCAGCCCCAGCATTTT.

In its sample, this clonotype was seen a few times. Its ends do not fully match the called genes, so a read error is possible. This chain links TRBV4-1 with TRBJ1-4; 12 bases agree with TRBD1. The CDR3 totals 20 residues. The germline gives CDR1 MGHRA, CDR2 YSYEKL. The CDR3: CASSPLFTGTGGRANKKLFF. The DNA for the CDR3 is TGCGCCAGCAGCCCTCTATTCACCGGGACAGGGGGCAGGGCTAATAAAAAACTGTTTTTT.

The chain employs TRBV24-1 and TRBJ1-1; D is unresolved. CDR1 and CDR2 (germline): KGHDR, SFDVKD. V lost 7 bases, J lost 5 bases, and 10 bases lay in between. This CDR3 comprises 12 residues. CDR3 DNA: TGTGCCACCAGGCCAGTGGGGACTGAAGCTTTCTTT. This translates into CATRPVGTEAFF.

The chain uses TRBV28 and TRBJ2-7, with 10 bases that match TRBD1. Germline V gene data show CDR1 as MDHEN and CDR2 as SYDVKM. The ends lost 8 bases at V and 4 bases at J; junction bases unmatched: 11. This CDR3 spans 15 amino acids. The CDR3 DNA sequence: TGTGCCAGCCAACGACAGGGGGCGATTTCATACGAGCAGTACTTC. Protein product: CASQRQGAISYEQYF.

The chain has TRBV20-1 and TRBJ1-1; TRBD1 is a possible D gene (5 bases). The CDR3 runs 13 residues. Germline loops: CDR1 DFQATT, CDR2 SNEGSKA (reference sequence). V lost 1 base to trimming and J lost 0 bases, with 6 bases between them. The CDR3 DNA follows: TGCAGTGCTAGAGGGGACTTGAACACTGAAGCTTTCTTT. Translating it yields CSARGDLNTEAFF.

This clonotype has at least ten counts. The rearrangement uses TRBV20-1 and TRBJ2-2; D is perhaps TRBD2 (5 bases). Trimming shortened V by 4 bases and J by 1 base, and 10 bases separated the two germline ends. There are 14 residues in the CDR3. CDR1 is DFQATT and CDR2 is SNEGSKA in the germline V gene (reference sequence). CDR3 DNA: TGCAGTGCTACCGTGGCGGGGAACACCGGGGAGCTGTTTTTT. This sequence encodes CSATVAGNTGELFF.

At least ten counts were recorded for this clonotype. The chain uses TRBV2 and TRBJ2-5; D is undetermined. The germline V gene encodes CDR1 SNHLY and CDR2 FYNNEI. The CDR3 totals 13 residues. V gave up 1 base and J gave up 5 bases, with 8 bases separating them. The CDR3, as DNA: TGTGCCAGCAGTGAAGTCGAGTCGGAGACCCAGTACTTC. This gives the protein CASSEVESETQYF. Based on the CDR3 plus reference TRBV2 and TRBJ2-5, the full variable domain is EPEVTQTPSHQVTQMGQEVILRCVPISNHLYFYWYRQILGQKVEFLVSFYNNEISEKSEIFDDQFSVERPDGSNFTLKIRSTKLEDSAMYFCASSEVESETQYFGPGTRLLVL.

The genes are TRBV29-1 and TRBJ2-2, with 7 bases matching TRBD2. The CDR3 consists of 15 residues. With 4 bases clipped from V and 4 bases from J, the junction kept 9 bases outside the gene matches. Germline-derived CDR1 and CDR2 are SQVTM and ANQGSEA. CDR3 DNA sequence: TGCAGCGTTGTCGGGCTAGCGGATACCACCGGGGAGCTGTTTTTT. Protein product: CSVVGLADTTGELFF.

In nucleotides, the CDR3 is TGCAGCGTTGATCGGGACAGTTCCGAGACCCAGTACTTC. This gives the protein CSVDRDSSETQYF. The rearrangement links TRBV29-1 to TRBJ2-5, with 7 positions matching TRBD1. Trimming at V came to 3 bases and at J to 5 bases, leaving 6 bases not matched to a gene. The CDR3 totals 13 residues. In germline, CDR1 is SQVTM, CDR2 ANQGSEA.

V usage is TRBV5-4 and J usage is TRBJ1-2; TRBD1 might be the D (6 bases). There are 15 residues in the CDR3. Germline lookup yields CDR1 SGHNT and CDR2 YYREEE (reference sequence). Trimming removed 5 bases at V and 2 bases at J, with 16 bases between. The CDR3 loop is CASSRRGQGNYGYTF. The CDR3 DNA reads as TGTGCCAGCAGTCGGAGGGGCCAGGGGAACTATGGCTACACCTTC.

CDR3 sequence: CASSKVGGLDEQYF. CDR3 in DNA: TGTGCCAGTAGTAAGGTGGGAGGGTTGGACGAGCAGTACTTC. The rearrangement uses TRBV19 and TRBJ2-7; 7 bases fit TRBD2. This CDR3 is 14 amino acids long. The V gene end was trimmed by 4 bases and the J gene end by 5 bases; junction bases not matched to a gene: 8. CDR1 is LNHDA, CDR2 SQIVND, per germline (reference sequence).

CDR3 region: CASSLAGGADGNTIYF. The CDR3 DNA sequence: TGTGCCAGCAGTTTAGCAGGGGGCGCCGATGGAAACACCATATATTTT. The rearrangement uses TRBV12-3 or TRBV12-4 and TRBJ1-3, with 7 bases that match TRBD1. V lost 0 bases and J lost 3; bases outside the gene matches: 5. The CDR3 is made up of 16 amino acids.

In its sample, this clonotype was seen many times. The rearrangement uses TRBV12-3 or TRBV12-4 and TRBJ1-1, with D unresolved. V lost 3 bases, J lost 5 bases, and 10 bases lay in between. The CDR3 length is 13 residues. As DNA, the CDR3 is TGTGCCAGCAGTTTTGACTTTACTACTGAAGCTTTCTTT. Its protein is CASSFDFTTEAFF.

The CDR3 coding sequence is TGTGCCTGGACCCGTGGGGGTCACGAGCAGTACTTC. Protein sequence: CAWTRGGHEQYF. J is TRBJ2-7 and V is TRBV30; D might be TRBD1 or TRBD2, each matching 5 bases. CDR3 length: 12 residues. Germline-derived CDR1 and CDR2 are GTSNPN and SVGIG (reference sequence). Trimming cost V 4 bases and J 5 bases, with 12 bases left between them.

This clonotype was seen more than once but under ten times. The J gene is TRBJ2-5, the V gene TRBV4-1, with no clear D. Germline assignment: CDR1 MGHRA and CDR2 YSYEKL. The CDR3 spans 14 residues. Trimming removed 1 base at V and 1 base at J, with 7 bases between. The CDR3: CASSQVASQETQYF. CDR3 sequence (DNA): TGCGCCAGCAGCCAAGTGGCATCCCAAGAGACCCAGTACTTC.

This clonotype was picked up a small number of times. As DNA, the CDR3 is TGTGCTATCCTTGGAGGGACGAACACTGAAGCTTTCTTT. The encoded protein is CAILGGTNTEAFF. This rearrangement joins TRBV12-5 to TRBJ1-1; weak D call: TRBD1 (5 bases). Trimming left V 10 bases short and J 1 base short, with 13 bases between. The CDR3 is 13 amino acids. Looked up from germline, CDR1 is LGHNT and CDR2 is FRNRAP.

This clonotype was seen a handful of times. The V gene is TRBV5-1, the J gene TRBJ2-7; TRBD2 is a possible D gene (5 bases). The germline gives CDR1 SGHRS, CDR2 YFSETQ. Trimming removed 0 bases from V and 2 bases from J, with 15 bases in between. CDR3 size: 16 residues. CDR3 nucleotides: TGCGCCAGCAGCTTGGCGGGAAGGACCCAACCCTACGAGCAGTACTTC. The encoded protein is CASSLAGRTQPYEQYF.

This clonotype was seen more than once but under ten times. This sequence joins TRBV2 and TRBJ1-5; no clear D. Germline lookup yields CDR1 SNHLY and CDR2 FYNNEI. Trimming pared 6 bases from V and 4 bases from J, leaving 7 bases between. This CDR3 has 12 amino acids. CDR3 loop: CASRFSNQPQHF. CDR3 nucleotide sequence: TGTGCCAGCAGGTTTTCTAATCAGCCCCAGCATTTT.

This clonotype has only a few counts. This chain joins TRBV9 and TRBJ2-1; 8 bases map to TRBD2. Germline CDR1 and CDR2: SGDLS and YYNGEE. Germline trimming cut 1 base from V and 6 bases from J; bases unmatched to any gene: 6. The CDR3 has 15 amino acids. As DNA, the CDR3 is TGTGCCAGCAGCGTAAGCGGGAGTTCAGGCAATGAGCAGTTCTTC. Translation: CASSVSGSSGNEQFF.

This sequence joins TRBV6-2 or TRBV6-3 and TRBJ1-1; possible D gene TRBD1, 5 bases. The germline V gene encodes CDR1 MNHEY and CDR2 SVGEGT. This CDR3 comprises 15 residues. Trimming removed 2 bases at V and 10 bases at J, with 20 bases between. This chain's CDR3 is CASSYLQGRVLGAFF. DNA for the CDR3: TGTGCCAGCAGTTACCTTCAGGGAAGGGTTTTAGGAGCTTTCTTT.